A selection of T cell receptor beta chains follows, all from one sample in a study of Graves' ophthalmopathy and Graves' hyperthyroidism. TCRdb reprocessed the multiplex PCR reads with MiXCR, giving one entry per CDR3 protein. The sample contains more than 45,000 distinct CDR3 sequences, about 50% of which appear only once. The sequencing input was peripheral blood. All receptors derive from an adult man with Graves' ophthalmopathy. Each CDR3 is given without its conserved first and last residue. The order of the fields is CDR3 length, clone size, V gene, J gene, CDR3 protein. Part of the rows lack a size; the others show once, few, many or a class for expanded clones.

len: 10; abundance: medium-sized; v_gene: TRBV19; j_gene: TRBJ2-7; CDR3aa: ASIDAYREQY
len: 17; abundance: many; v_gene: TRBV19; j_gene: TRBJ1-5; CDR3aa: ASSTTALRQTHSNQPQH
len: 12; abundance: many; v_gene: TRBV5-8; j_gene: TRBJ2-1; CDR3aa: ASSLGLAGLEQF
len: 12; abundance: -; v_gene: TRBV11-2; j_gene: TRBJ1-5; CDR3aa: ASSPGHSNQPQH
len: 13; abundance: -; v_gene: TRBV20-1; j_gene: TRBJ2-5; CDR3aa: SAREFGQPNQPQY
len: 15; abundance: -; v_gene: TRBV4-2; j_gene: TRBJ2-7; CDR3aa: ASSQLPRLAGQYEQY
len: 14; abundance: once; v_gene: TRBV20-1; j_gene: TRBJ1-2; CDR3aa: SANLAGVGHLYGYT
len: 13; abundance: -; v_gene: TRBV2; j_gene: TRBJ1-6; CDR3aa: ASSASGYNNSPLH
len: 12; abundance: -; v_gene: TRBV19; j_gene: TRBJ2-7; CDR3aa: ASSMKGGISEQY
len: 14; abundance: -; v_gene: TRBV15; j_gene: TRBJ2-5; CDR3aa: ATSRDMDRGRETQY
len: 12; abundance: many; v_gene: TRBV10-2; j_gene: TRBJ2-7; CDR3aa: ASSSGQGSAEQY
len: 11; abundance: -; v_gene: TRBV2; j_gene: TRBJ2-5; CDR3aa: ASIPGAKETQY
len: 11; abundance: -; v_gene: TRBV7-8; j_gene: TRBJ1-1; CDR3aa: ASSSYQNTEAF
len: 15; abundance: -; v_gene: TRBV5-4; j_gene: TRBJ2-7; CDR3aa: ASSRPEGGTVSYEQY
len: 12; abundance: -; v_gene: TRBV20-1; j_gene: TRBJ2-4; CDR3aa: SARDGTGKSIQY
len: 12; abundance: -; v_gene: TRBV7-3; j_gene: TRBJ2-3; CDR3aa: ASSLAGATDTQY
len: 11; abundance: many; v_gene: TRBV3-1; j_gene: TRBJ1-1; CDR3aa: ASSQAGLSEAF
len: 13; abundance: medium-sized; v_gene: TRBV19; j_gene: TRBJ2-6; CDR3aa: ASSVTGVGANVLT
len: 12; abundance: -; v_gene: TRBV4-2; j_gene: TRBJ2-5; CDR3aa: ASSSGLAEETQY
len: 14; abundance: -; v_gene: TRBV4-1; j_gene: TRBJ2-1; CDR3aa: ASSQAGRGIGNEQF
len: 13; abundance: many; v_gene: TRBV5-1; j_gene: TRBJ1-1; CDR3aa: ASSLKLGLNTEAF
len: 12; abundance: medium-sized; v_gene: TRBV20-1; j_gene: TRBJ1-2; CDR3aa: SANPTGNVYGYT
len: 13; abundance: -; v_gene: TRBV6-5; j_gene: TRBJ2-5; CDR3aa: ASSYKHRGGETQY
len: 16; abundance: -; v_gene: TRBV4-1; j_gene: TRBJ1-6; CDR3aa: ASSLLSGTASNNSPLH
len: 11; abundance: -; v_gene: TRBV9; j_gene: TRBJ1-2; CDR3aa: ASSMKGSYAYT
len: 11; abundance: -; v_gene: TRBV20-1; j_gene: TRBJ2-1; CDR3aa: SARDIGAGRQF
len: 11; abundance: -; v_gene: TRBV3-1; j_gene: TRBJ1-1; CDR3aa: ASSQGWGEEAF
len: 9; abundance: once; v_gene: TRBV20-1; j_gene: TRBJ2-1; CDR3aa: SASMYNEQF
len: 15; abundance: few; v_gene: TRBV9; j_gene: TRBJ2-3; CDR3aa: ASSPGTSGSMGDTQY
len: 13; abundance: -; v_gene: TRBV18; j_gene: TRBJ2-4; CDR3aa: ASSPREGAENIQY
len: 14; abundance: many; v_gene: TRBV4-1; j_gene: TRBJ2-2; CDR3aa: ASSYAAGGSTGELF
len: 13; abundance: -; v_gene: TRBV12-3/TRBV12-4; j_gene: TRBJ1-5; CDR3aa: ASSSGQGKNQPQH
len: 11; abundance: once; v_gene: TRBV29-1; j_gene: TRBJ2-7; CDR3aa: SATGIGSYEQY
len: 11; abundance: many; v_gene: TRBV7-2; j_gene: TRBJ2-3; CDR3aa: ASSSDRPDTQY
len: 9; abundance: many; v_gene: TRBV28; j_gene: TRBJ1-3; CDR3aa: ATIAGNTIY
len: 12; abundance: once; v_gene: TRBV29-1; j_gene: TRBJ1-5; CDR3aa: SVGGGQGSQPQH
len: 10; abundance: -; v_gene: TRBV7-3; j_gene: TRBJ2-7; CDR3aa: ASSSPGGEQY
len: 13; abundance: many; v_gene: TRBV5-1; j_gene: TRBJ2-1; CDR3aa: ASSPVGTGASGQF
len: 10; abundance: -; v_gene: TRBV29-1; j_gene: TRBJ2-3; CDR3aa: SLNLGTDTQY
len: 13; abundance: once; v_gene: TRBV5-1; j_gene: TRBJ2-1; CDR3aa: ASSSIHRDTNEQF
len: 12; abundance: many; v_gene: TRBV10-1; j_gene: TRBJ2-7; CDR3aa: ASSEVQGASEQY
len: 12; abundance: many; v_gene: TRBV5-1; j_gene: TRBJ2-7; CDR3aa: ASAGDPKENEQY
len: 11; abundance: many; v_gene: TRBV3-1; j_gene: TRBJ2-5; CDR3aa: ASSHGRQETQY
len: 13; abundance: many; v_gene: TRBV28; j_gene: TRBJ2-7; CDR3aa: ASSQTSLGSYEQY
len: 12; abundance: -; v_gene: TRBV19; j_gene: TRBJ1-2; CDR3aa: ASSLVGRIYGYT
len: 14; abundance: -; v_gene: TRBV7-9; j_gene: TRBJ1-2; CDR3aa: AGSFPTGGASYGYT
len: 12; abundance: many; v_gene: TRBV20-1; j_gene: TRBJ2-5; CDR3aa: SARVGGADETQY
len: 12; abundance: many; v_gene: TRBV2; j_gene: TRBJ2-3; CDR3aa: ASRTRTGIDTQY
len: 13; abundance: few; v_gene: TRBV19; j_gene: TRBJ1-1; CDR3aa: ASIPRTTGLVEAF
len: 13; abundance: many; v_gene: TRBV12-3/TRBV12-4; j_gene: TRBJ1-1; CDR3aa: ASSFGATENTEAF